This T cell receptor (beta chain) was captured in a study of blood T cell repertoires in COVID-19. TCRdb's copy holds only in-frame clones and misses some; the assay was immunoSEQ multiplex PCR. This table holds tens of thousands of clones, about 86% found once. The trim removed 2 bases at V and 5 bases at J, leaving 12 bases unmatched. Germline CDR1 is LNHDA and CDR2 is SQIVND (reference sequence). The length of the CDR3 is 17 residues. The chain combines TRBV19 with TRBJ2-1; TRBD2 matches at 7 bases. Sequencing input: peripheral blood. This TCR derives from a woman aged 80 or over in a cohort sampled during active or convalescent COVID-19. The CDR3 DNA sequence: TGTGCCAGTAGTATATCCCGTGGGAGGGTAGGAAACAATGAGCAGTTCTTC. It specifies CASSISRGRVGNNEQFF.